This T cell receptor (beta chain) was identified during a study of cytomegalovirus exposure and HLA in healthy donors. Study outcomes and limitations: Most TCR sequences were uncommon, yet certain public TCRs appeared in many donors. HLA restriction was apparent for most CMV-associated TCR beta chains in a later analysis. The listing of 150 or so TCR beta chains classed them as cytomegalovirus-associated.

V gave up 2 bases and J gave up 8 bases; unmatched junction bases: 9. The CDR3 is 16 amino acids. CDR1 is LNHDA and CDR2 is SQIVND in the germline V gene (reference sequence). A note on this clone: Its antigen is unknown.

This PCR relied on a set of 60 Vbeta primers and 13 Jbeta primers. Clones were sequenced by immunoSEQ multiplex PCR, and TCRdb holds only the in-frame ones, with some missing. Here the sample spans about 140,000 clones, about 82% being singletons. Sequenced material: PBMCs. The source of this sequence is a male donor in good health and CMV-seronegative. The chain carries TRBV19 and TRBJ1-4; 9 positions agree with TRBD1. The CDR3 DNA follows: TGTGCCAGTAGTATACGGGCAGGGACAGGGCGCGAAAAACTGTTTTTT. Encoded protein: CASSIRAGTGREKLFF.